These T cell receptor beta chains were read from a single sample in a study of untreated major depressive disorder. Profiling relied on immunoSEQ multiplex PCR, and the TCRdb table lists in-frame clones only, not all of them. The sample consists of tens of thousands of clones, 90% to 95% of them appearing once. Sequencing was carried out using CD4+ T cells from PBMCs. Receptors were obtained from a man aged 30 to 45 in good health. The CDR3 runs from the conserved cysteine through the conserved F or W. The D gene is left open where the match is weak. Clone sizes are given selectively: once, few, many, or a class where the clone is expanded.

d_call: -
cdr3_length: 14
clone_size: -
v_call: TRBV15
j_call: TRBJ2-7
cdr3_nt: TGTGCCACCAGCAGTCCATCGAGCACCTACGAGCAGTACTTC
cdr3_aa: CATSSPSSTYEQYF

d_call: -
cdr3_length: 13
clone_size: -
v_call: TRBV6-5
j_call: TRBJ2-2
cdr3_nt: TGTGCCAGCAGTTCTGACCCCCGAGGGGAGCTGTTTTTT
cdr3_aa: CASSSDPRGELFF

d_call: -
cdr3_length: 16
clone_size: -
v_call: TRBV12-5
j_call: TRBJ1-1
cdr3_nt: TGTGCTAGTGGTTTGGCCGGTTTGGTCAAGAACACTGAAGCTTTCTTT
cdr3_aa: CASGLAGLVKNTEAFF

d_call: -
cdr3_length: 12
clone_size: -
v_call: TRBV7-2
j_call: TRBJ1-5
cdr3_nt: TGTGCCAGCAGCTTATACAATCAGCCCCAGCATTTT
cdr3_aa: CASSLYNQPQHF

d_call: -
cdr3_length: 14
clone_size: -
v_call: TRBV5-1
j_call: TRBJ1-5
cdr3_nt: TGCGCCAGCAGCGAACAGGGCCGCAATCAGCCCCAGCATTTT
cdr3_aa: CASSEQGRNQPQHF

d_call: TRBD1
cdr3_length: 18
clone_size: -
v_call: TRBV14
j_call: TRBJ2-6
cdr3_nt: TGTGCCAGCAGCCAAGGGACAGGGCCCTCCTCTGGGGCCAACGTCCTGACTTTC
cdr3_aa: CASSQGTGPSSGANVLTF

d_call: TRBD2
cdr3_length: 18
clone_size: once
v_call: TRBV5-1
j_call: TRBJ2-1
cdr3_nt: TGCGCCAGCAGCTTACCCCGGACTAGCGGGAGCACAGGGAATGAGCAGTTCTTC
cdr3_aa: CASSLPRTSGSTGNEQFF

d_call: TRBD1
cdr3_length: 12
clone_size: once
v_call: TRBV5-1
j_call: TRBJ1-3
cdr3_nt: TGCGCCAGCAGCCCAGACCGGGACAGCTTATATTTT
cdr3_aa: CASSPDRDSLYF

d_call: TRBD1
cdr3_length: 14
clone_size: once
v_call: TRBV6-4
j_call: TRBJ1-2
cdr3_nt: TGTGCCAGCAGTGGTGACAGGGCTGGGTATGGCTACACCTTC
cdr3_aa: CASSGDRAGYGYTF

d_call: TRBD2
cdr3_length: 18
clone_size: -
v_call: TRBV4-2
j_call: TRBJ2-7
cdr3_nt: TGTGCCAGCAGCCGCGGACTAGCGGGAGGGTCGAGCACCTACGAGCAGTACTTC
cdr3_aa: CASSRGLAGGSSTYEQYF

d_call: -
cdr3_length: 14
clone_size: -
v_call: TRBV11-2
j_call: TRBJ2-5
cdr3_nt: TGTGCCAGCAGCCCTCCTGTGGGGACGGAGACCCAGTACTTC
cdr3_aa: CASSPPVGTETQYF

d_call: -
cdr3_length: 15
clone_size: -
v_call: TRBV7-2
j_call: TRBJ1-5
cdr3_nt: TGTGCCAGCAGCCCGATCGGGAGGGTGGGTCAGCCCCAGCATTTT
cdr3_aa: CASSPIGRVGQPQHF

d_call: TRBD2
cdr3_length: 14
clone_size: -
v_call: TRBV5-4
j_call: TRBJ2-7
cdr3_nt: TGTGCCAGCAGCGGGGGGGACTTATCCTACGAGCAGTACTTC
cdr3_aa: CASSGGDLSYEQYF

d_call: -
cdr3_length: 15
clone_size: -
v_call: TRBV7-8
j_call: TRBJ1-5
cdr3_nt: TGTGCCAGCAGCTTAGGGGGGAACGGCAATCAGCCCCAGCATTTT
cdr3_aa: CASSLGGNGNQPQHF

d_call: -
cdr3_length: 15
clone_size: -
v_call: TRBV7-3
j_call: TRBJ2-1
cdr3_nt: TGTGCCAGCAGCTTAGAGGCAGGGCCCTTCTATGAGCAGTTCTTC
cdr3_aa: CASSLEAGPFYEQFF

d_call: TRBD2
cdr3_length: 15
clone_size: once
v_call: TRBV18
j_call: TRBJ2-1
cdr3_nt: TGTGCCAGCTCTCTAGGACTAGCGGGTGTCAATGAGCAGTTCTTC
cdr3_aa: CASSLGLAGVNEQFF

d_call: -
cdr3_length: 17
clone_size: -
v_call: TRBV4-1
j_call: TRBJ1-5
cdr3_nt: TGCGCCAGCAGCCAGGTGGATGTGGGACTTAGCAATCAGCCCCAGCATTTT
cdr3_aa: CASSQVDVGLSNQPQHF

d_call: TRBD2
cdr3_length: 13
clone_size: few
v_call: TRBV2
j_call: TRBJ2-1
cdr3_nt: TGTGCCAGCATAACCGGGACTAGCAATGAGCAGTTCTTC
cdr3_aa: CASITGTSNEQFF

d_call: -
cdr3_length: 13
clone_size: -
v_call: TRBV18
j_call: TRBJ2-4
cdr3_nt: TGTGCCAGCTCACCGAGGGGCAGGGACATTCAGTACTTC
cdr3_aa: CASSPRGRDIQYF